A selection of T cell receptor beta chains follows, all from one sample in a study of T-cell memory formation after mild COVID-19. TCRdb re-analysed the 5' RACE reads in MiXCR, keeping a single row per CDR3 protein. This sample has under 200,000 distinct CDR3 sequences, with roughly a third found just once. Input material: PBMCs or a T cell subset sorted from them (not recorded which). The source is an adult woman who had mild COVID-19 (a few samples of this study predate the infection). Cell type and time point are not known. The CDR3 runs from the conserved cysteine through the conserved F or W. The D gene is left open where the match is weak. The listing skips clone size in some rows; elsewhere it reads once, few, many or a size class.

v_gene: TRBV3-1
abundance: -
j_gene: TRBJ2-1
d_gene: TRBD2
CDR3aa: CASRLSGSKGNEQFF
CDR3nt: TGTGCCAGCAGGCTTAGCGGGAGTAAGGGGAATGAGCAGTTCTTC

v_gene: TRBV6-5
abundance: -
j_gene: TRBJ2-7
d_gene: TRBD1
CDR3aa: CASSRTGAYEQYF
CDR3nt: TGTGCCAGCAGTCGGACAGGGGCTTACGAGCAGTACTTC

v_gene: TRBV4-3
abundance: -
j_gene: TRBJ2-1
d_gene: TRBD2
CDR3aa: CASSQVGSGTSYYNEQFF
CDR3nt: TGCGCCAGCAGCCAAGTGGGTAGCGGGACATCCTACTACAATGAGCAGTTCTTC

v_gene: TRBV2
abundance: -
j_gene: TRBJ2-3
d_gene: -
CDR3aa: CASSVWSGNADTQYF
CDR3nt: TGTGCCAGCAGTGTTTGGTCAGGGAATGCAGATACGCAGTATTTT

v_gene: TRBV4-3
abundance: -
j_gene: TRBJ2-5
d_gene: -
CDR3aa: CASSQDMSSPGETQYF
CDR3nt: TGCGCCAGCAGCCAAGATATGTCTAGCCCTGGGGAGACCCAGTACTTC

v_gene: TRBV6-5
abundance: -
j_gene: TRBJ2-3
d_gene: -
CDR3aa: CASTSHGTDTQYF
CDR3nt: TGTGCCAGTACGAGCCACGGCACAGATACGCAGTATTTT

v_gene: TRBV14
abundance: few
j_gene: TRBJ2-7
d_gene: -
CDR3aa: CASSQDRRTEYF
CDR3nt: TGTGCCAGCAGCCAAGATCGCAGGACTGAGTACTTC

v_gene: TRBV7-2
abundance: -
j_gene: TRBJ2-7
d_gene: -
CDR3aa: CASSSRRAYEQYF
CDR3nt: TGTGCCAGCAGCTCCCGGAGGGCCTACGAGCAGTACTTC

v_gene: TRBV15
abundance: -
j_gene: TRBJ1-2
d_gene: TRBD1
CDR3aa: CATSSDRVGGYTF
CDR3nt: TGTGCCACCAGCAGTGACAGGGTTGGTGGCTACACCTTC

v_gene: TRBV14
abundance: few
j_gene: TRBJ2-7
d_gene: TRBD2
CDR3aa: CASSHSILAGYEQYF
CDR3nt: TGTGCCAGCAGCCATTCAATTCTAGCGGGCTACGAGCAGTACTTC

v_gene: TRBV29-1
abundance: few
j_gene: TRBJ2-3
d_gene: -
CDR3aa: CSVVADTQYF
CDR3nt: TGCAGCGTTGTTGCAGATACGCAGTATTTT

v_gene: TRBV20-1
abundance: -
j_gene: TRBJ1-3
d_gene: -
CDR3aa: CSASGGESGNTIYF
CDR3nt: TGCAGTGCTAGCGGCGGGGAATCTGGAAACACCATATATTTT

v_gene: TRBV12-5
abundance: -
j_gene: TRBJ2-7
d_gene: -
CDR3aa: CASQLDRGEQYF
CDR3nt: TGTGCTAGTCAATTAGACCGCGGCGAGCAGTACTTC

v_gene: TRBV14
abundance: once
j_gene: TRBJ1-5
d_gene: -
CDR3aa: CASSQGERGNQPQHF
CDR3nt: TGTGCCAGCAGCCAAGGGGAGAGGGGGAATCAGCCCCAGCATTTT

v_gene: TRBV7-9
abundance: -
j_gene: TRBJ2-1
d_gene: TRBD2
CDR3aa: CASSPSGMDNEQFF
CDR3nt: TGTGCCAGCAGCCCTAGCGGAATGGACAATGAGCAGTTCTTC

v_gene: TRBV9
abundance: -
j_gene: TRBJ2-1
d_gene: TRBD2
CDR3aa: CASSVASGRNNEQFF
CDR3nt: TGTGCCAGCAGCGTAGCGAGCGGGAGAAACAATGAGCAGTTCTTC

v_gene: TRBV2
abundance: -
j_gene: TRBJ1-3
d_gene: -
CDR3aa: CASSGEAVGNTIYF
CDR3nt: TGTGCCAGCAGTGGGGAGGCAGTCGGAAACACCATATATTTT

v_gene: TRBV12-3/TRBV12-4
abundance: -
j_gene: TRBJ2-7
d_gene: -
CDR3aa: CASSFSRYEQYF
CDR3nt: TGTGCCAGCAGTTTCAGTCGCTACGAGCAGTACTTC

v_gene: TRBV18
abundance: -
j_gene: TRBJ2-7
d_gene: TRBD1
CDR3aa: CASSPPLGTAKEQYF
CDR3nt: TGTGCCAGCTCGCCACCCCTCGGGACAGCTAAAGAGCAGTACTTC

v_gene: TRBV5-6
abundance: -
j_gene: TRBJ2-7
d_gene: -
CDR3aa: CASSLEDYEQYF
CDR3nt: TGTGCCAGCAGCTTGGAGGACTACGAGCAGTACTTC

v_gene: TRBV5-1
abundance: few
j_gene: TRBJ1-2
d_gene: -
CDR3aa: CASSSTAGTLGGYTF
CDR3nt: TGCGCCAGCAGCTCGACCGCCGGGACGTTGGGCGGCTACACCTTC

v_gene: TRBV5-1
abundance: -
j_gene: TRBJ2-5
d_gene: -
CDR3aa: CASSLWETQYF
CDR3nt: TGCGCCAGCAGCTTATGGGAGACCCAGTACTTC

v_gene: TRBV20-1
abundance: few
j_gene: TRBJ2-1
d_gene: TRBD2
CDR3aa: CSARGTSGRGGEQFF
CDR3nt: TGCAGTGCTAGAGGGACTAGCGGGAGAGGGGGTGAGCAGTTCTTC

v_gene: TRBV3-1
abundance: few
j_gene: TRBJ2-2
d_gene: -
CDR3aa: CASSHTGFGELFF
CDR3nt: TGTGCCAGCAGCCATACAGGGTTCGGGGAGCTGTTTTTT

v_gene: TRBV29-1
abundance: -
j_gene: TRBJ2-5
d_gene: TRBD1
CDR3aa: CSVRGQGKRETQYF
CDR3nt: TGCAGCGTGCGGGGACAGGGGAAGCGAGAGACCCAGTACTTC

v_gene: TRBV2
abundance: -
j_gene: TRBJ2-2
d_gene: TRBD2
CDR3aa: CASRGTSARYDTGELFF
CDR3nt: TGTGCCAGCAGAGGGACTAGCGCGCGGTATGACACCGGGGAGCTGTTTTTT

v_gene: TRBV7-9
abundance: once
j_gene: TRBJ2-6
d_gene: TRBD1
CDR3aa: CASSFDRGMSGANVLTF
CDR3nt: TGTGCCAGCAGCTTCGACAGGGGAATGTCTGGGGCCAACGTCCTGACTTTC

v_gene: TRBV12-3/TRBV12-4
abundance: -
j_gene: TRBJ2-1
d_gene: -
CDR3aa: CASSLRTPTPNEQFF
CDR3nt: TGTGCCAGCAGTCTGAGGACTCCCACCCCCAATGAGCAGTTCTTC

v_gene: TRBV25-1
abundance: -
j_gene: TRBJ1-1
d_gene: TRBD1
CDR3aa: CASSATGQGRAFF
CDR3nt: TGTGCCAGCAGTGCAACGGGACAGGGACGAGCTTTCTTT

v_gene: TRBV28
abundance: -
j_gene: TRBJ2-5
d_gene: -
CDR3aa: CASRPGLGQETQYF
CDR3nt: TGTGCCAGCAGGCCAGGACTGGGGCAGGAGACCCAGTACTTC

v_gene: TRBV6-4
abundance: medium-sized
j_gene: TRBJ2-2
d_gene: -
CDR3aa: CASSGQSTGELFF
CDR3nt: TGTGCCAGCAGTGGACAGTCCACCGGGGAGCTGTTTTTT

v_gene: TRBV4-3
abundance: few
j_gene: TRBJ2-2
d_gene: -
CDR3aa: CASSQTGATPGELFF
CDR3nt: TGCGCCAGCAGCCAGACAGGCGCGACACCCGGGGAGCTGTTTTTT

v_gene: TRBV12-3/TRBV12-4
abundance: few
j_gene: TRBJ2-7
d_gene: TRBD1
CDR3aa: CASSQSGQVTYEQYF
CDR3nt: TGTGCCAGCAGTCAATCGGGACAGGTAACCTACGAGCAGTACTTC

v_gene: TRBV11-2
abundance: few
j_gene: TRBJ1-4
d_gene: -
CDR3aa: CASSLEAGRGEKLFF
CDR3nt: TGTGCCAGCAGCTTAGAGGCAGGACGAGGCGAAAAACTGTTTTTT

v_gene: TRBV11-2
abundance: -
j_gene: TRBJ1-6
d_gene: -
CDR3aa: CASRPGVNNSPLHF
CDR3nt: TGTGCCAGCAGGCCAGGGGTGAATAATTCACCCCTCCACTTT

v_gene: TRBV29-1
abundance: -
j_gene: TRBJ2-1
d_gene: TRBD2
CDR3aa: CSVEAGGPLNVNEQFF
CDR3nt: TGCAGCGTTGAGGCGGGGGGCCCCTTGAATGTCAATGAGCAGTTCTTC

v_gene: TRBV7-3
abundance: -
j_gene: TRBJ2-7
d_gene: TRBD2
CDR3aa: CASSQLAGGHYEQYF
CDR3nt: TGTGCCAGCAGCCAACTAGCGGGCGGCCACTACGAGCAGTACTTC

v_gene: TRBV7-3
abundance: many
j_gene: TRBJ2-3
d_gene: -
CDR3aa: CASSLMGDTQYF
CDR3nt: TGTGCCAGCAGCTTGATGGGGGATACGCAGTATTTT

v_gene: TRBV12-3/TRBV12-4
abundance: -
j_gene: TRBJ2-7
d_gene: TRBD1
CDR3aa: CASSLATGVGYEQYF
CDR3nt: TGTGCCAGCAGTTTAGCGACAGGGGTTGGATACGAGCAGTACTTC

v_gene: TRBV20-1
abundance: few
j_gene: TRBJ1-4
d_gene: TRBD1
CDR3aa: CSARGGQEAYFNEKLFF
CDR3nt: TGCAGTGCTAGAGGGGGACAGGAGGCATACTTTAATGAAAAACTGTTTTTT

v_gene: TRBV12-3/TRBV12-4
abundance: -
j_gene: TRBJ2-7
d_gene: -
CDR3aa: CASSLARSGGTYEQYF
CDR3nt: TGTGCCAGCAGTTTAGCACGTAGCGGAGGGACCTACGAGCAGTACTTC

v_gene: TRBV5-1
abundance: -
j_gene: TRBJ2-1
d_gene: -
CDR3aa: CASSSASLRGDEQFF
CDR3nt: TGCGCCAGCAGCTCGGCTAGCCTTAGAGGCGATGAGCAGTTCTTC